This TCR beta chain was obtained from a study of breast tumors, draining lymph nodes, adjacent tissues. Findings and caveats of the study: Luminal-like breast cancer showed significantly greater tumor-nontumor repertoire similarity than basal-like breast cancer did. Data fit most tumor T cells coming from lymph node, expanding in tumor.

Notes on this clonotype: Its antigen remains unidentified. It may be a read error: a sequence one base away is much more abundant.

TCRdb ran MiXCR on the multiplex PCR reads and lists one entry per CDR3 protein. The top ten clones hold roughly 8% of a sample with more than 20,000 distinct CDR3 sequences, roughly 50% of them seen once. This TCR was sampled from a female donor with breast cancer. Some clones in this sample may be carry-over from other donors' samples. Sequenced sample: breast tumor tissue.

CDR3 DNA: TGTGCCTGCCACCCGTCGGGAAATTCACCCCTCCACTTT. This sequence encodes CACHPSGNSPLHF. The chain links TRBV6-6 to TRBJ1-6; D uncertain. V lost 11 bases to trimming and J lost 7 bases, with 15 bases between them. This CDR3 region has 13 residues. CDR1 is MNHNY and CDR2 is SVGAGI in the germline V gene (reference sequence).